This T cell receptor beta chain comes out of a study of early stage breast cancer tumors. Background on the study: About 80% of the 16 invasive tumors were ER+, PR+ and HER2-. Whole-study results and caveats: Compared with adjacent normal breast tissue, tumors showed 2 to 2.5-fold greater T cell density and higher clonality. Blood repertoires resembled normal breast more than tumor.

With regard to this clone: Its specificity is unknown.

Blood replicates held 0.5 ug DNA, tumor or normal breast roughly 1.5 ug, two each. Clones were sequenced by immunoSEQ multiplex PCR, and TCRdb holds only the in-frame ones, with some missing. The sample has some 5,000 clones, 64% seen once. The CDR3 is made up of 15 amino acids. The germline V and J ends were trimmed by 4 bases and 2 bases, with 14 bases remaining between them. The V gene's germline CDR1 is SGHNT and CDR2 YYREEE (reference sequence). What was sequenced was breast tumor tissue. The clonotype comes from a person aged 45 to 59 with breast cancer. This chain uses TRBV5-4 with TRBJ2-3; perhaps TRBD1 as D (6 bases). The DNA of the CDR3 is TGTGCCAGCAGCAAAAAGGACAGATACACAGATACGCAGTATTTT. Translation gives CASSKKDRYTDTQYF.